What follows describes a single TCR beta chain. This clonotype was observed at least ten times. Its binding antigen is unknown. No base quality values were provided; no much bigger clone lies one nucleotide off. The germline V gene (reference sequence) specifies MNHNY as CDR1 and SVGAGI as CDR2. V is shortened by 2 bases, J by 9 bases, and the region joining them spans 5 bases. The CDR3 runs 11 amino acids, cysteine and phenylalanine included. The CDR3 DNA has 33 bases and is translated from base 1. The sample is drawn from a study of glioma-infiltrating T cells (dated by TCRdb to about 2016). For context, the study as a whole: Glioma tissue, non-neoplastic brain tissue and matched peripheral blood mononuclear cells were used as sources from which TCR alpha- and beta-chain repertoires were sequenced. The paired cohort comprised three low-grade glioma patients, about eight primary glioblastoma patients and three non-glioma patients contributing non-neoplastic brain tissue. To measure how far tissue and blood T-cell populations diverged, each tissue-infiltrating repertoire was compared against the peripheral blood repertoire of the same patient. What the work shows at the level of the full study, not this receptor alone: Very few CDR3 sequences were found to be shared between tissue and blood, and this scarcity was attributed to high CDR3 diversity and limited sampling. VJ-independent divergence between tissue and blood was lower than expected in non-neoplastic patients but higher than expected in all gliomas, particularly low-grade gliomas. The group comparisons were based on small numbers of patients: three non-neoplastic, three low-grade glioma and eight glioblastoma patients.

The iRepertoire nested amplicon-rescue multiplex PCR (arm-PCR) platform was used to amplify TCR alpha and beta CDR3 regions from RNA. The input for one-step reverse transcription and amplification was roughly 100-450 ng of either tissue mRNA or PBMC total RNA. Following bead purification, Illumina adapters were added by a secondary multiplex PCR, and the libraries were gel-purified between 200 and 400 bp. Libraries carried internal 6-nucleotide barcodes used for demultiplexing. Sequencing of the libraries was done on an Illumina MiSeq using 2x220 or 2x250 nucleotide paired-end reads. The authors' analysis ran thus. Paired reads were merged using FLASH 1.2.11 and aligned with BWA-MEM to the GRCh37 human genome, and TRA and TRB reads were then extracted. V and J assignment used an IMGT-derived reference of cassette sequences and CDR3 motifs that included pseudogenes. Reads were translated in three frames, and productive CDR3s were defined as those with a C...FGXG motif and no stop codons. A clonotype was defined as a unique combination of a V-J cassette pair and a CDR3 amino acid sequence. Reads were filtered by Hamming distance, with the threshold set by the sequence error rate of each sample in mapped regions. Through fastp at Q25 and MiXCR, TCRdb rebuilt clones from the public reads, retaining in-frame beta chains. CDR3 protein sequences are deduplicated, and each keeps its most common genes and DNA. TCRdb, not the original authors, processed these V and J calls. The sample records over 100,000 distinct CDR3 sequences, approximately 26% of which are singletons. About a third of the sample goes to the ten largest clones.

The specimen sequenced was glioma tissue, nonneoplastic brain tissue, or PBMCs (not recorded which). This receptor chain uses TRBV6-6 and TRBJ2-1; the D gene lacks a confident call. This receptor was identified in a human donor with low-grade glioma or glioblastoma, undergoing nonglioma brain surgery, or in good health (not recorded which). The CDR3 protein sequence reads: CASSYRFEQFF. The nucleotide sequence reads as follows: TGTGCCAGCAGTTACAGGTTTGAGCAGTTCTTC.